This T cell receptor (beta chain) derives from a study of T cells in narcolepsy. Study summary: Donors had narcolepsy type 1 or type 2, or were healthy controls.

Produced via immunoSEQ multiplex PCR; TCRdb's table is partial and in-frame only. Of roughly 11,000 clones detected, around 94% appear once; the ten largest clones hold 0.9% to 1.3%. The sequenced sample was CD45RA- memory CD4+ T cells from PBMCs. This TCR was sampled from a human donor with narcolepsy.

The CDR3 bases are TGTGCCAGCAGCCTTCGACAGGGTCAGAGAGAGACCCAGTACTTC. Translated: CASSLRQGQRETQYF. The chain carries TRBV7-6 and TRBJ2-5; TRBD1 matches at 7 bases. CDR1 and CDR2 (germline): SGHVS, FNYEAQ. The CDR3 has 15 amino acids. V dropped 5 bases and J dropped 4; count of bases not matched to a gene: 10.